This TCR delta chain was profiled in a study of delta chains in infants with herpesvirus infections. On the study more broadly: A Ugandan infant cohort was followed from birth for primary CMV.

Germline CDR1 and CDR2: GEAIGNYY and EKD. V lost 2 bases to trimming and J lost 0 bases, with 13 bases between them. There are 18 residues in the CDR3. Reverse transcription of PBMC RNA used primers specific for the gamma and delta chains. TCRdb used CATT to re-call clones from the RT-PCR reads. Seen here are several hundred delta-chain clones, 46% observed once, and the top ten hold approximately 22%. Study-level points and caveats: 4 of 18 CMV-infected infants carried the public Vdelta1 clonotype, including one congenital.

This clone is categorized as large. The antigen is not known. Other DNA sequences from this sample encode an identical CDR3 as well. The chain employs TRDV2 and TRDJ3; a possible D gene is TRDD2 (6 bases). The TCR sequence derives from a human donor who was a Ugandan infant, either HIV-exposed or HIV-unexposed (not recorded which). This specimen was peripheral blood, taken at time point 1 of longitudinal follow-up. The CDR3 here is CACDSASSSSWDTRQMFF. The CDR3 nucleotides read TGTGCCTGTGACAGCGCTTCCTCAAGCTCCTGGGACACCCGACAGATGTTTTTC.